One T cell receptor beta chain is described in this entry. Its antigen is still unknown. This entry belongs to a study of blood T cells in healthy people across ages. Study-wide context: About one barcoded beta molecule was captured per two T cells (by template switching). The study, taken as a whole, reports: Naive and antigen-experienced cells were not separated, limiting conclusive comparison.

Germline CDR1 reads SQVTM; CDR2 reads ANQGSEA. The CDR3 covers 15 residues. V dropped 0 bases and J dropped 5 bases, with 16 bases sitting between them. A second PCR, run for roughly 7 to 12 cycles, used a sample-barcoded 5' primer plus a J-beta primer mix. Tagging of each cDNA molecule was performed by a template-switch adaptor with 12 random nucleotides. TCRdb passed the 5' RACE reads through MiXCR, listing each CDR3 protein once. Altogether roughly 2 million distinct CDR3 sequences are present, 49% being singletons, with the ten largest covering roughly 2.1%. This TCR was sampled from a woman between 35 and 50 years old in good health. Sequenced input: blood. The gene calls are TRBV29-1 and TRBJ1-2, with a possible D match to TRBD1 (5 bases). The CDR3 region has the DNA TGCAGCGTTGAAGATCTAGTTGGGACGGGATATGGCTACACCTTC. Protein sequence: CSVEDLVGTGYGYTF.